A single sample is the source of the 19 T cell receptor beta chains below, sequenced in a study of T-cell reconstitution after alpha-beta-depleted transplantation in children. These receptors have no identified antigens. Study-wide findings and caveats: The authors attributed T-cell counts and diversity one year after transplant mostly to newly produced T cells.

Unique molecular identifiers were incorporated during preparation of the TCRbeta library. From the PCR reads, TCRdb called clonotypes with MiXCR, one entry per CDR3 protein. Altogether 250,000 to 300,000 distinct CDR3 sequences are present, about 7.3% being singletons, with the ten largest covering over 7.5%. This specimen was peripheral blood, taken 360 days after TCRalphabeta/CD19-depleted stem cell transplant. The receptors shown here come from a female patient aged 2-9 years who had a stem cell transplant for Fanconi anemia, so the T cells may come from the graft donor.

V usage is TRBV6-1 and J usage is TRBJ2-4; 10 nucleotides agree with TRBD2. The V gene's germline CDR1 is MNHNS and CDR2 SASEGT. The CDR3 runs to 15 residues. V dropped 6 bases and J dropped 4; count of bases not matched to a gene: 6. CDR3 region: CASSASGSSKNIQYF. The DNA of the CDR3 is TGTGCCAGCAGCGCTAGCGGGAGTTCAAAAAACATTCAGTACTTC.

In this sample, this clonotype turned up many times. The CDR3 coding sequence is TGCAGCGTGTCCCACTGGGGGGAGCAGTACTTC. The encoded protein is CSVSHWGEQYF. This chain uses TRBV29-1 with TRBJ2-7, with D perhaps matching TRBD1 or TRBD2 (5 bases each). This CDR3 is 11 amino acids long. Germline loops: CDR1 SQVTM, CDR2 ANQGSEA. Deletions cut 6 bases from V and 7 bases from J, with 13 bases between.

This clonotype has a count of ten or more. The chain links TRBV12-3 or TRBV12-4 to TRBJ1-1; D unclear. The CDR3 runs 11 residues. Trimming shortened V by 5 bases and J by 3 bases, and 4 bases separated the two germline ends. CDR3 sequence reads: CASSPYTEAFF. DNA of the CDR3: TGTGCCAGCAGTCCCTACACTGAAGCTTTCTTT.

The J gene is TRBJ1-6, the V gene TRBV13; D unclear. The germline V gene has CDR1 PRHDT and CDR2 FYEKMQ (reference sequence). This CDR3 has 14 amino acids. V gave up 0 bases and J gave up 9 bases, with 9 bases separating them. CDR3 nucleotide sequence: TGTGCCAGCAGCTTAGGCTACCAAACTTCACCCCTCCACTTT. Residues: CASSLGYQTSPLHF.

This clonotype was observed many times. The chain recombines TRBV6-4 with TRBJ2-2, with D unclear. The CDR3 is made up of 12 amino acids. V was trimmed by 4 bases and J by 8 bases, leaving 8 bases between them. Germline CDR1 MRHNA, CDR2 SNTAGT. The CDR3 DNA reads TGTGCCAGCAGTGTTGGCGAGGGGGAGCTGTTTTTT. This sequence encodes CASSVGEGELFF.

V usage is TRBV3-1 and J usage is TRBJ2-7, with D possibly matching TRBD1 (7 bases). The CDR3 has 16 amino acids. Germline V gene lookup returns CDR1 LGHDT and CDR2 YNNKEL (reference sequence). Deletions cut 4 bases from V and 6 bases from J, with 22 bases between. This CDR3 reads CASSRAIPGGYSEQYF. Here the CDR3 DNA reads TGTGCCAGCAGCCGAGCCATCCCAGGGGGGTATTCCGAGCAGTACTTC.

This clonotype was recorded at least ten times. The chain uses TRBV4-3 and TRBJ2-1, with 10 bases lining up with TRBD2. The length of the CDR3 is 19 residues. Germline V CDR1 and CDR2: LGHNA, YSLEER. V dropped 0 bases and J dropped 3; count of bases not matched to a gene: 11. In DNA, the CDR3 is TGCGCCAGCAGCCAAGATCGGGGCTTAGCGGGAGGCTACTACAATGAGCAGTTCTTC. Translation: CASSQDRGLAGGYYNEQFF.

The chain couples TRBV10-3 to TRBJ2-1; 7 bases match TRBD1. This CDR3 has 16 amino acids. CDR1 is ENHRY and CDR2 is SYGVKD in the germline V gene. V was pared by 8 bases and J by 0 bases, with 10 bases of the junction left unmatched. The CDR3 sequence is CAIGRQGPSSYNEQFF. The CDR3 bases are TGTGCCATCGGCAGACAGGGACCCAGCTCCTACAATGAGCAGTTCTTC.

In its sample, this clonotype was seen a few times. The chain uses TRBV2 and TRBJ2-1, with D uncertain. The CDR3 covers 13 residues. Germline V gene sequence: CDR1 SNHLY, CDR2 FYNNEI. The germline V and J ends were trimmed by 6 bases and 10 bases, with 16 bases remaining between them. CDR3 region: CASRTHSDGEQFF. The CDR3 nucleotides read TGTGCCAGCAGAACCCACAGCGATGGGGAGCAGTTCTTC. The full variable domain, in which reference TRBV2 and TRBJ2-1 provide the parts outside the CDR3, is EPEVTQTPSHQVTQMGQEVILRCVPISNHLYFYWYRQILGQKVEFLVSFYNNEISEKSEIFDDQFSVERPDGSNFTLKIRSTKLEDSAMYFCASRTHSDGEQFFGPGTRLTVL.

Points on this clonotype: This clone may be a read error of a much larger clone one base away. The chain is built from TRBV9 and TRBJ2-7, with 11 bases aligning to TRBD2. V gave up 4 bases and J gave up 2 bases; unmatched junction bases: 8. The CDR3 contains 16 residues. Germline V gives CDR1 SGDLS, CDR2 YYNGEE. This chain's CDR3 is CASSQGPSGGTYEQYV. The CDR3 DNA sequence: TGTGCCAGCAGCCAAGGACCTAGCGGGGGGACCTACGAGCAGTACGTC.

Many counts were recorded for this clonotype. The DNA for the CDR3 is TGTGCCAGCAGCCACGGACTGGGCCCTTACAATGAGCAGTTCTTC. Translating gives CASSHGLGPYNEQFF. This chain links TRBV28 with TRBJ2-1, with D maybe TRBD2 (5 bases). Trimming removed 6 bases at V and 4 bases at J, with 16 bases between. CDR1 MDHEN and CDR2 SYDVKM come from the germline V gene. The CDR3 totals 15 residues.

In this sample, this clonotype turned up many times. The chain employs TRBV11-2 and TRBJ1-2, with TRBD1 as a possible D gene (6 bases). The CDR3 is made up of 14 amino acids. V lost 5 bases to trimming and J lost 8 bases, with 18 bases between them. Germline CDR1 SGHAT, CDR2 FQNNGV. The CDR3 loop reads CASSPTGKVGGYTF. CDR3 coding DNA: TGTGCCAGCAGCCCTACAGGGAAGGTCGGGGGCTACACCTTC.

This clonotype was seen many times. The V call is TRBV12-3 or TRBV12-4, the J call TRBJ2-3; D tentatively reads TRBD1 or TRBD2 (5 bases each). This CDR3 has 14 residues. V was shortened by 5 bases and J by 6 bases, with 15 bases between the two germline ends. The CDR3 spells CASSLNSGPDTQYF. CDR3 DNA sequence: TGTGCCAGCAGTCTAAACTCGGGGCCGGATACGCAGTATTTT.

This clonotype was observed a few times. The J gene is TRBJ1-5, the V gene TRBV7-2; no firm D call. This CDR3 contains 16 residues. V was clipped by 0 bases and J by 1 base, with 10 bases between them. Germline CDR1 is SGHTA and CDR2 is FQGNSA. The CDR3 protein is CASSLASGMSNQPQHF. The CDR3 DNA reads as TGTGCCAGCAGCTTAGCATCCGGGATGAGCAATCAGCCCCAGCATTTT.

This clonotype has at least ten counts. This chain joins TRBV5-1 and TRBJ1-6; no clear D gene. V lost 4 bases and J 3 bases, leaving 14 bases between the germline ends. The CDR3 is 16 residues long. In germline, CDR1 is SGHRS, CDR2 YFSETQ. CDR3 amino acids: CASSRKDGYYNSPLHF. The CDR3 DNA sequence: TGCGCCAGCAGCAGAAAGGACGGTTACTATAATTCACCCCTCCACTTT.

This clonotype was observed at least ten times. The chain is built from TRBV28 and TRBJ1-6; D is undetermined. This CDR3 is built from 15 residues. Trimming took 3 bases from V and 10 from J, leaving 16 bases between them. The germline CDR1 and CDR2 sequences are MDHEN and SYDVKM. For the CDR3, the DNA is TGTGCCAGCAGTTTGACGGTCCAGCCGAAGTCACCCCTCCACTTT. Translating gives CASSLTVQPKSPLHF.

Only a few counts were recorded for this clonotype. The gene calls are TRBV28 and TRBJ2-6; TRBD1 agrees at 7 bases. CDR3 length equals 18 residues. The junction had 12 bases not matched to a gene; V was cut back by 7 bases and J by 0 bases. Looked up from germline, CDR1 is MDHEN and CDR2 is SYDVKM. The CDR3 nucleotides read TGTGCCAGCAAAATGACAGGGAATAGTTTCTCTGGGGCCAACGTCCTGACTTTC. Translating gives CASKMTGNSFSGANVLTF.

The table lists this clonotype with many counts. The chain recombines TRBV4-2 with TRBJ2-7; D is ambiguous. CDR3 length equals 15 residues. The germline gives CDR1 LGHNA, CDR2 YNFKEQ. Trimming removed 3 bases from V and 3 bases from J, with 15 bases in between. The CDR3 here is CASSQWLSVFYEQYF. DNA of the CDR3: TGTGCCAGCAGCCAGTGGCTATCGGTGTTCTACGAGCAGTACTTC.

The chain combines TRBV7-1 with TRBJ1-5; 7 nucleotides line up with TRBD1. TRBV7-1 qualifies as an ORF whose function is uncertain. The CDR3 totals 21 residues. Losses at the gene ends were 8 bases for V and 4 bases for J; bases not matched to a gene: 29. CDR3 sequence (DNA): TGTGCCAGCCGGTCAGAAAGAGAGTACAGGCCAGGGGGTTTGATGAATCAGCCCCAGCATTTT. Protein: CASRSEREYRPGGLMNQPQHF.